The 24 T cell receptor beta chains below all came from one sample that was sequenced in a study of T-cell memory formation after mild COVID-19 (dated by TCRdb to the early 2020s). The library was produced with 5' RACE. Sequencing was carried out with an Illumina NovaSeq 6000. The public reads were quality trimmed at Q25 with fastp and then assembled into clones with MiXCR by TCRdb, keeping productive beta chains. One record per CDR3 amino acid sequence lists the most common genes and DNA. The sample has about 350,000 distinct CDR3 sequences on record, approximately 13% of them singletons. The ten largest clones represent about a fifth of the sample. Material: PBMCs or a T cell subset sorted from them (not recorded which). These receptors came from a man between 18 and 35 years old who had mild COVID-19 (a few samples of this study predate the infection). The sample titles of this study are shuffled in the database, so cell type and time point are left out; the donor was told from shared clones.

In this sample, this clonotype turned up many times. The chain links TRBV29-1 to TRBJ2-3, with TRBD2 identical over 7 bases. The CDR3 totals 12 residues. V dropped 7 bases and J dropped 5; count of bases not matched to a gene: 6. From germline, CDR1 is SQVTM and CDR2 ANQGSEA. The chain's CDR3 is CSGSWGGDTQYF. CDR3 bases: TGCAGCGGTTCCTGGGGGGGAGATACGCAGTATTTT.

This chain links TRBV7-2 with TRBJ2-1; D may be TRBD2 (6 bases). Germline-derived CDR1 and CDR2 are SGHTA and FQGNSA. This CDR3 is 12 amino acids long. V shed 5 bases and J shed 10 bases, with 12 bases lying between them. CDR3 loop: CASSPAEGEQFF. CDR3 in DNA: TGTGCCAGCAGCCCGGCGGAGGGAGAGCAGTTCTTC.

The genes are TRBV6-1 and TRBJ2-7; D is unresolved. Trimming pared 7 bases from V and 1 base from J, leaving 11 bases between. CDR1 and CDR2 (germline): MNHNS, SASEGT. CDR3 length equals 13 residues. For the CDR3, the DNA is TGTGCCAGCAACCGAGACATGTCCTACGAGCAGTACTTC. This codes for CASNRDMSYEQYF.

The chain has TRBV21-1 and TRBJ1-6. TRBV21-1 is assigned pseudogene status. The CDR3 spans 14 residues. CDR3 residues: CASSKAGRNSPLHF. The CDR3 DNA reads TGTGCCAGCAGCAAAGCCGGCAGGAATTCACCCCTCCACTTT.

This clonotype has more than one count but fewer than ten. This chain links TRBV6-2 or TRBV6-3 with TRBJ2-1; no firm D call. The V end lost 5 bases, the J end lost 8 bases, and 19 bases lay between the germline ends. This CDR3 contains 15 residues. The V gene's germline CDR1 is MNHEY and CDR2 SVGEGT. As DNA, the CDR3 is TGTGCCAGCAGTCCATGGGCAGCCCAACAAGATGAGCAGTTCTTC. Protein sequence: CASSPWAAQQDEQFF.

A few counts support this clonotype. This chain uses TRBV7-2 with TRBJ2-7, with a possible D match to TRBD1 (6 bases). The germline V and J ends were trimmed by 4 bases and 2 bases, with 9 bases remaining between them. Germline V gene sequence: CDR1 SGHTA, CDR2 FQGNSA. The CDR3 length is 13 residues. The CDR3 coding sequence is TGTGCCAGCAGCTGGGGGCGCGCCTACGAGCAGTACTTC. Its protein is CASSWGRAYEQYF.

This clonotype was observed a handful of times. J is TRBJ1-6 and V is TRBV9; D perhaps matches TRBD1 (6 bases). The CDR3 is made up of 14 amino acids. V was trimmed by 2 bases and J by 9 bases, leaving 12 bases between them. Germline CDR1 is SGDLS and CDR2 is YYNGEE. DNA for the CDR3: TGTGCCAGCAGCGTGGGGGGGCTGGGTTCACCCCTCCACTTT. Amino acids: CASSVGGLGSPLHF.

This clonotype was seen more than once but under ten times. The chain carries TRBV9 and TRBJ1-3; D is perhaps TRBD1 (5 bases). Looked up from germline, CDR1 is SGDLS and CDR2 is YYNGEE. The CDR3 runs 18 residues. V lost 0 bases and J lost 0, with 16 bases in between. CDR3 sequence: CASSVAYLGDLSGNTIYF. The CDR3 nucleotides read TGTGCCAGCAGCGTAGCCTACTTGGGGGACCTCTCTGGAAACACCATATATTTT.

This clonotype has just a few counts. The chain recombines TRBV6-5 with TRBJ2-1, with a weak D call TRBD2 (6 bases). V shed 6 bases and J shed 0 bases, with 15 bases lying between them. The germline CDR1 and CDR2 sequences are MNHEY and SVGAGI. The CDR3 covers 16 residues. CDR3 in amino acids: CASRSTGTASYNEQFF. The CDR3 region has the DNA TGTGCCAGCAGATCAACCGGGACTGCCTCCTACAATGAGCAGTTCTTC.

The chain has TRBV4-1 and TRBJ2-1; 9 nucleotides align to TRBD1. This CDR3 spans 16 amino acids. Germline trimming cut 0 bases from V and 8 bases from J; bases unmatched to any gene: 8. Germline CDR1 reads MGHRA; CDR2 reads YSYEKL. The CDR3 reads CASSQEAVTGGDEQFF. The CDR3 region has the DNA TGCGCCAGCAGCCAAGAGGCTGTGACAGGGGGGGATGAGCAGTTCTTC.

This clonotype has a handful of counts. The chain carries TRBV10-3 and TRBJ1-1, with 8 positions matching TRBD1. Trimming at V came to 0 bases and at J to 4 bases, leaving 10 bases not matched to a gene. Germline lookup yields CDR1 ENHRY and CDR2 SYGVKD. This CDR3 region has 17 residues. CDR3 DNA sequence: TGTGCCATCAGTGAGTCCCGGGCAGGGGGCATGGGCACTGAAGCTTTCTTT. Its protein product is CAISESRAGGMGTEAFF.

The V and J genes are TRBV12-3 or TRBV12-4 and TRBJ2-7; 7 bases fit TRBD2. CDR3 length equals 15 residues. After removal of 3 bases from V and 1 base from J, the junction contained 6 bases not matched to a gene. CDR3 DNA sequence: TGTGCCAGCAGTTTTGGGGGGGAGGAATCCTACGAGCAGTACTTC. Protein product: CASSFGGEESYEQYF.

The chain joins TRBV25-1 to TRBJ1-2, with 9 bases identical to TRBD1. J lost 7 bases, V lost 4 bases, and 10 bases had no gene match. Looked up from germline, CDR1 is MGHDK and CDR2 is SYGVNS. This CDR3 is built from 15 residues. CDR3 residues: CASSAQPGQGSGYTF. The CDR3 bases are TGTGCCAGCAGTGCGCAGCCGGGACAGGGAAGTGGCTACACCTTC.

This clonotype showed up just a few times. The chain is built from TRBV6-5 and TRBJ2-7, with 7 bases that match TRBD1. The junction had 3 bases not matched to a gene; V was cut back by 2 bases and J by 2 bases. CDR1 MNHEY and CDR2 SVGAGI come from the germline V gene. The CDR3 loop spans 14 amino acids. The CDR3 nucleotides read TGTGCCAGCAGTTACCTGACAGGGACCTACGAGCAGTACTTC. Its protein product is CASSYLTGTYEQYF.

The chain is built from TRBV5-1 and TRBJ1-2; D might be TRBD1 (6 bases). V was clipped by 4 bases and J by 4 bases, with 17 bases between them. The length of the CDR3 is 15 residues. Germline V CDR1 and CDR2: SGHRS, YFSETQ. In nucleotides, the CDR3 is TGCGCCAGCAGCGGCGGACAGTCTTTAGCCTATGGCTACACCTTC. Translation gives CASSGGQSLAYGYTF.

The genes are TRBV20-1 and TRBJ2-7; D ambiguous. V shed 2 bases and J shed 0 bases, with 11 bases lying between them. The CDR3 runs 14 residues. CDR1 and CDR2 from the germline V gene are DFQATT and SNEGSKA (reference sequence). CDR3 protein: CSARSPRNSYEQYF. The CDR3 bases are TGCAGTGCTAGATCTCCGCGCAACTCCTACGAGCAGTACTTC.

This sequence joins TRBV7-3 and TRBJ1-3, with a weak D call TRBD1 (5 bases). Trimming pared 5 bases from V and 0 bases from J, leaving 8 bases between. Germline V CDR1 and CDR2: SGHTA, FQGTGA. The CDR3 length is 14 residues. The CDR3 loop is CASSQGTSGNTIYF. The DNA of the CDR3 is TGTGCCAGCAGCCAGGGTACCTCTGGAAACACCATATATTTT.

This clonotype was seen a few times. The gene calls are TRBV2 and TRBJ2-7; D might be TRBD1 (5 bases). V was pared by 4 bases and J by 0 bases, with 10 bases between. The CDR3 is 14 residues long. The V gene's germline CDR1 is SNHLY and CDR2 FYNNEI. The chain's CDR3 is CASSVRVSSYEQYF. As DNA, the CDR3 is TGTGCCAGCAGTGTCAGGGTTAGCTCCTACGAGCAGTACTTC. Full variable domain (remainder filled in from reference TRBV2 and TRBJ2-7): EPEVTQTPSHQVTQMGQEVILRCVPISNHLYFYWYRQILGQKVEFLVSFYNNEISEKSEIFDDQFSVERPDGSNFTLKIRSTKLEDSAMYFCASSVRVSSYEQYFGPGTRLTVT.

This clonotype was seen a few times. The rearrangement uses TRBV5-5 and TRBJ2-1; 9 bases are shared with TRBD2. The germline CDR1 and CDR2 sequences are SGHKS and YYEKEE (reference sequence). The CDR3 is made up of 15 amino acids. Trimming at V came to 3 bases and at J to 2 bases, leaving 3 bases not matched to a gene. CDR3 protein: CASSSTSGPYNEQFF. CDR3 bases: TGTGCCAGCAGCTCGACTAGCGGACCCTACAATGAGCAGTTCTTC. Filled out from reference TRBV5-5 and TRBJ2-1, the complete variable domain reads DAGVTQSPTHLIKTRGQQVTLRCSPISGHKSVSWYQQVLGQGPQFIFQYYEKEERGRGNFPDRFSARQFPNYSSELNVNALLLGDSALYLCASSSTSGPYNEQFFGPGTRLTVL.

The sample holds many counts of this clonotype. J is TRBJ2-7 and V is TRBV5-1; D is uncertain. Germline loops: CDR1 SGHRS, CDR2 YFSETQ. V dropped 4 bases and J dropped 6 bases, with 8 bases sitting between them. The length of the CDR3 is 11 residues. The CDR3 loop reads CASSLRSEQYF. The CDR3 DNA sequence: TGCGCCAGCAGCCTCCGTAGCGAGCAGTACTTC.

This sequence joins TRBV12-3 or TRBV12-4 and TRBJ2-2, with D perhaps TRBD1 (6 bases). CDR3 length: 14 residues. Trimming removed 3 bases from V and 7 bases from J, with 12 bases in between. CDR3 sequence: CASSLNRAVGELFF. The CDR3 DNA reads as TGTGCCAGCAGTTTGAACAGGGCCGTCGGGGAGCTGTTTTTT.

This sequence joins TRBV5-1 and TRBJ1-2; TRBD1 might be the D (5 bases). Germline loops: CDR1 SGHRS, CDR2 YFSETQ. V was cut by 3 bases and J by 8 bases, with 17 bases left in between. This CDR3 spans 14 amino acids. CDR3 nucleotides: TGCGCCAGCAGCTCCAGTTCAGGGTTGAGAGGCTACACCTTC. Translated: CASSSSSGLRGYTF.

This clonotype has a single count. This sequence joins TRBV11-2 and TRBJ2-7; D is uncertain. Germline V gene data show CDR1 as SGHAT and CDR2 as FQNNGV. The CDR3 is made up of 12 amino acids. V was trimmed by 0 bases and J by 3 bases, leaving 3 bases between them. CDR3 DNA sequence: TGTGCCAGCAGCTTAGATGTCTACGAGCAGTACGTC. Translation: CASSLDVYEQYV.

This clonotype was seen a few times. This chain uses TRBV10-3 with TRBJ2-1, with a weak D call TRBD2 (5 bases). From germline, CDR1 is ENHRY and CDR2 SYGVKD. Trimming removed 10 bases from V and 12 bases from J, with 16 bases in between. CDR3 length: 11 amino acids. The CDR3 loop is CATTEGEGQFF. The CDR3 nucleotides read TGTGCCACTACAGAGGGAGAGGGGCAGTTCTTC.